This T cell receptor beta chain was found in a study of OX40 agonist ivuxolimab in advanced cancers. Comment on this clone: Its specificity is not known.

Study-wide results and limits: On average, CD8+ T cells showed a greater number of expanded clones than CD4+. Still undetermined is the antigen specificity of the expanded peripheral T cells. Several nonresponders also turned out to have low normalized T-cell clonal expansion.

The germline V and J ends were trimmed by 4 bases and 5 bases, with 15 bases remaining between them. The CDR3 is 15 amino acids. Germline CDR1 and CDR2: SGHTA and FQGNSA. Method: immunoSEQ multiplex PCR; TCRdb's copy keeps in-frame clones and lacks some. The data contain tens of thousands of clones, approximately 80% of them singletons. The source was CD4+ or CD8+ T cells sorted from blood, collected in a trial of the OX40 agonist ivuxolimab. This clonotype was sampled from an adult with an advanced solid tumor such as melanoma, head and neck, liver or kidney cancer. The V call is TRBV7-2, the J call TRBJ2-1; D may correspond to TRBD1 or TRBD2 (6 bases each). CDR3 nucleotides: TGTGCCAGCAGCTCCTCTACCGGGGGCCACAATGAGCAGTTCTTC. Translated, it gives CASSSSTGGHNEQFF.